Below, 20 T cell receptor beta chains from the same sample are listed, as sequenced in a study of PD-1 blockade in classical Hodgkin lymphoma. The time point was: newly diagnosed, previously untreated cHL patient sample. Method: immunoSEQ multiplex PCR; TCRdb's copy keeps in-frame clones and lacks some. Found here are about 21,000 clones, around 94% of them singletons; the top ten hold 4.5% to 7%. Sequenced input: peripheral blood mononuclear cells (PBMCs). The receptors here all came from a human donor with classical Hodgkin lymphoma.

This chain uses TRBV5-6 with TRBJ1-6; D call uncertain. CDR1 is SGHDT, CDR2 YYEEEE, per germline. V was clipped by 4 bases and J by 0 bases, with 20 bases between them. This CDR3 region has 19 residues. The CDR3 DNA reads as TGTGCCAGCAGCCCGACTCCTACCTCTGCCTTCTCCTATAATTCACCCCTCCACTTT. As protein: CASSPTPTSAFSYNSPLHF.

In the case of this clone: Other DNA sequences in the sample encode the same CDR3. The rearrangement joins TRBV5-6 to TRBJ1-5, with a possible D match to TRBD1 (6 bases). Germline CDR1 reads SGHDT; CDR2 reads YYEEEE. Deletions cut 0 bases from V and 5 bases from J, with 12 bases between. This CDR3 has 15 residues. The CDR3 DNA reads TGTGCCAGCAGCTTGGTCGGGGGGCTAGATCAGCCCCAGCATTTT. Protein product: CASSLVGGLDQPQHF.

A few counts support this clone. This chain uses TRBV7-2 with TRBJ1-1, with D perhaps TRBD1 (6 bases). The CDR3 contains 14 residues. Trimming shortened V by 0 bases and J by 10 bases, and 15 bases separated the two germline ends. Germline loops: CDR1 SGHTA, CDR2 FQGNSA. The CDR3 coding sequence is TGTGCCAGCAGCTTAGCCCAGGGGAGTCAGGGAGCTTTCTTT. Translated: CASSLAQGSQGAFF.

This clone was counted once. Written as DNA, the CDR3 is TGTGCCAGCAGTGATGCTTCCAGGGCATCCCAGTACTTC. Encoded protein: CASSDASRASQYF. The V and J genes are TRBV2 and TRBJ2-5; D might be TRBD1 (5 bases). The V gene's germline CDR1 is SNHLY and CDR2 FYNNEI. This CDR3 is built from 13 residues. Trimming took 3 bases from V and 9 from J, leaving 14 bases between them.

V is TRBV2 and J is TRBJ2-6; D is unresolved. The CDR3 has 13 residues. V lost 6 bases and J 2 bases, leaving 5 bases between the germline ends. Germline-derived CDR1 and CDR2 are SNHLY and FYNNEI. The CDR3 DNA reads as TGTGCCAGCAGGGAAACTGGGGCCAACGTCCTGACTTTC. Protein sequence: CASRETGANVLTF.

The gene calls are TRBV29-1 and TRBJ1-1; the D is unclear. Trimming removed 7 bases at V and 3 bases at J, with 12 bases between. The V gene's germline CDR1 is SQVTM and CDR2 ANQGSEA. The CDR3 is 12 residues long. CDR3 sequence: CSAIRGDTEAFF. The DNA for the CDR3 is TGCAGCGCAATCCGGGGAGACACTGAAGCTTTCTTT.

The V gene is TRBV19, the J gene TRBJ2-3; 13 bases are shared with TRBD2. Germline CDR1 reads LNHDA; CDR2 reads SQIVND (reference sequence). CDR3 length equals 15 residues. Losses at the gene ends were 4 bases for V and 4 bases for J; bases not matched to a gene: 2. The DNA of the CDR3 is TGTGCCAGTAGTACAACTAGCGGGGGGGCAGATACGCAGTATTTT. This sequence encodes CASSTTSGGADTQYF.

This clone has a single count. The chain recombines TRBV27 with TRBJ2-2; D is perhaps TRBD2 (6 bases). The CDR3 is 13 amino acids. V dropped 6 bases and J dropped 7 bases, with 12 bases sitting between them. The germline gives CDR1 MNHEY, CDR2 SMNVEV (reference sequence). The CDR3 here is CASRGGYIGELFF. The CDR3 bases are TGTGCCAGCAGAGGAGGGTATATCGGGGAGCTGTTTTTT.

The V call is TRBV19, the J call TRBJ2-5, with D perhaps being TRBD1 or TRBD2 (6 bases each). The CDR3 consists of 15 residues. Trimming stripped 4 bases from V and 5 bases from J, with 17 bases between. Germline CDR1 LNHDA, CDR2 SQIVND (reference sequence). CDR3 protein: CASSTRRGNGETQYF. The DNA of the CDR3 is TGTGCCAGTAGTACGCGGAGGGGGAATGGGGAGACCCAGTACTTC. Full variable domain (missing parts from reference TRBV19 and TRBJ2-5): DGGITQSPKYLFRKEGQNVTLSCEQNLNHDAMYWYRQDPGQGLRLIYYSQIVNDFQKGDIAEGYSVSREKKESFPLTVTSAQKNPTAFYLCASSTRRGNGETQYFGPGTRLLVL.

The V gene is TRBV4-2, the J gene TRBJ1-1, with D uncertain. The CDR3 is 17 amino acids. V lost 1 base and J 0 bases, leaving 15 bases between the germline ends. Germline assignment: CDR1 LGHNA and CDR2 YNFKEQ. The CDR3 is CASSQGGGWPVNTEAFF. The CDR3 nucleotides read TGTGCCAGCAGCCAAGGCGGAGGATGGCCAGTGAACACTGAAGCTTTCTTT.

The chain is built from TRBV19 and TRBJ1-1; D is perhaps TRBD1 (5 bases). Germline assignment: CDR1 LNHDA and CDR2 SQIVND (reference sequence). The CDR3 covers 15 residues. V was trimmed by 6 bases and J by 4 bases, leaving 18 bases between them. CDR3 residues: CASRGPGIASTEAFF. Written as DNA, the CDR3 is TGTGCCAGTAGGGGGCCGGGGATTGCTAGCACTGAAGCTTTCTTT.

The CDR3 sequence is CASSVGLMRGAAYNEQFF. CDR3 DNA: TGTGCCAGCAGCGTAGGCCTCATGCGGGGGGCTGCCTACAATGAGCAGTTCTTC. The V and J genes are TRBV9 and TRBJ2-1; 8 bases agree with TRBD2. The CDR3 length is 18 residues. J lost 2 bases, V lost 0 bases, and 10 bases had no gene match. Germline assignment: CDR1 SGDLS and CDR2 YYNGEE.

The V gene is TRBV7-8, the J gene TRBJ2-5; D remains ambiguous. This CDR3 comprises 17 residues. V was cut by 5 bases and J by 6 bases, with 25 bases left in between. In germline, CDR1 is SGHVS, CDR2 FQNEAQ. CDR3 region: CASSPLDGTASLKTQYF. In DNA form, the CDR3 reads TGTGCCAGCAGCCCCCTGGACGGCACCGCGAGCCTGAAGACCCAGTACTTC.

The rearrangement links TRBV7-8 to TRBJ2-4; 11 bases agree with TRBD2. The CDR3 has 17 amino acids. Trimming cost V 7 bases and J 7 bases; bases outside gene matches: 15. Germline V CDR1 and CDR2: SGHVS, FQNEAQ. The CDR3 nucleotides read TGTGCCAGCACCCTTTTTGGGCTAGCGGGGGGCAATAACATTCAGTACTTC. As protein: CASTLFGLAGGNNIQYF.

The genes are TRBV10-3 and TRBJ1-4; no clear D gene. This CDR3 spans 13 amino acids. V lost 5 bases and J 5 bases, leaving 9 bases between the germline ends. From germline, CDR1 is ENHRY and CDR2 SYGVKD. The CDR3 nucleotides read TGTGCCATCAGTCCGGGCCCAAATGAAAAACTGTTTTTT. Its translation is CAISPGPNEKLFF.

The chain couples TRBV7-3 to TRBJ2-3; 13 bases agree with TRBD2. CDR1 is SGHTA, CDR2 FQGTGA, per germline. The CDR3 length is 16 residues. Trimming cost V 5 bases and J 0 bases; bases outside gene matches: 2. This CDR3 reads CASSRLAGGSTDTQYF. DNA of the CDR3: TGTGCCAGCAGCAGACTAGCGGGGGGTAGCACAGATACGCAGTATTTT.

DNA for the CDR3: TGTGCCAGCAGCCCCCTTCAAAACTACAATGAGCAGTTCTTC. Encoded protein: CASSPLQNYNEQFF. J is TRBJ2-1 and V is TRBV27, with D unresolved. Trimming removed 6 bases at V and 3 bases at J, with 12 bases between. CDR3 size: 14 residues. In germline, CDR1 is MNHEY, CDR2 SMNVEV (reference sequence).

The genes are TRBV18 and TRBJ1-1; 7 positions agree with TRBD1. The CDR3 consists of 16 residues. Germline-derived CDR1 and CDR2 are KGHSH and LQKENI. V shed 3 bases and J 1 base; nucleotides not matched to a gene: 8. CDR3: CASSPSRQGQNTEAFF. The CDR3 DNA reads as TGTGCCAGCTCACCCTCGAGACAGGGACAGAACACTGAAGCTTTCTTT.

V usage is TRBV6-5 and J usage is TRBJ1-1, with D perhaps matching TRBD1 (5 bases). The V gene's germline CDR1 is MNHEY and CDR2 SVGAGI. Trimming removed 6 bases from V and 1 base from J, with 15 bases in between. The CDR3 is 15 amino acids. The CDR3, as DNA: TGTGCCAGCAGCCCCACGCTGACAGCGAACACTGAAGCTTTCTTT. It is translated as CASSPTLTANTEAFF.

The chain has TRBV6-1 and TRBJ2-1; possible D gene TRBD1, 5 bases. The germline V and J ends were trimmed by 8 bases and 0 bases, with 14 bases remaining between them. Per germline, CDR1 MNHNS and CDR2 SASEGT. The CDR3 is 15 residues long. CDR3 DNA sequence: TGTGCCAGCGGACGAGACAGTAGCTCCTACAATGAGCAGTTCTTC. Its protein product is CASGRDSSSYNEQFF.